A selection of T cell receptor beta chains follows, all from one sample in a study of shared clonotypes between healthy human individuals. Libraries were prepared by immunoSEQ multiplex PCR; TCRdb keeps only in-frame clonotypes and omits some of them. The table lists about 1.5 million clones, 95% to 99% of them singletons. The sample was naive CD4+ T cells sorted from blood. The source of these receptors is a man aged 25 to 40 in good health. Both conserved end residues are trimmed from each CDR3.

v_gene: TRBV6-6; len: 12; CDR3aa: ATVRAPRVDEQY
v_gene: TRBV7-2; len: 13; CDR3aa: ASSSRTAGSTEAF
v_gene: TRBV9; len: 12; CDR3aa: ASSPNSMSGELF
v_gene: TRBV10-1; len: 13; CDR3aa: ASSRGLAGRNEQF
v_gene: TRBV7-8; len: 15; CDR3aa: ASSLISPPEGYNEQF
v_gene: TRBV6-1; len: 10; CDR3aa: ASSEQSYEQY
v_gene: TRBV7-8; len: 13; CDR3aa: ASSSSSGIPYEQY
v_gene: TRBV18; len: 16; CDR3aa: ASSPKLGTSGIFHEQY
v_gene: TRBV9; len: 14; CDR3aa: ASSVGQGTFTDTQY
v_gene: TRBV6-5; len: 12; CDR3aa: ASNGLAGEGEQY
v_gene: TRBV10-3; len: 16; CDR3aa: AISESRQGTGSNQPQH
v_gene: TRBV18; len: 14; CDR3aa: ASSPRRSGLSNEQF